This TCR beta chain was recorded in a study of blood T cells in healthy people across ages. Whole-study findings and limits: The long-lived group displayed more naive CD4+ cells, plus higher diversity, than the aged donors did. A conclusive naive versus antigen-experienced comparison was prevented by the unsorted PBMCs.

Per-sample yields of isolated PBMCs were at least 6.5 million. Using a J-beta primer mix together with a sample-barcoded 5' primer, a second PCR was run for 7 to 11 cycles. A 12-random-nucleotide template-switch adaptor tagged each cDNA molecule. TCRdb fed the 5' RACE reads into MiXCR, producing one record per CDR3 protein. The table has over 1,500,000 distinct CDR3 sequences, roughly 52% seen once; the top ten hold approximately 2.1%. Concerning this clonotype: Its antigen remains unidentified.

Sequences were obtained from blood. This receptor was identified in a woman aged 40 to 50 in good health.

The CDR3 here is CASSFSSQRVAYEQYF. CDR3 DNA: TGTGCCAGCAGCTTTAGTAGTCAGCGTGTTGCCTACGAGCAGTACTTC. The chain has TRBV7-2 and TRBJ2-7; unclear D gene. Trimming shortened V by 3 bases and J by 2 bases, and 17 bases separated the two germline ends. The germline V gene encodes CDR1 SGHTA and CDR2 FQGNSA. The length of the CDR3 is 16 residues. Filled out from reference TRBV7-2 and TRBJ2-7, the complete variable domain reads GAGVSQSPSNKVTEKGKDVELRCDPISGHTALYWYRQSLGQGLEFLIYFQGNSAPDKSGLPSDRFSAERTGGSVSTLTIQRTQQEDSAVYLCASSFSSQRVAYEQYFGPGTRLTVT.